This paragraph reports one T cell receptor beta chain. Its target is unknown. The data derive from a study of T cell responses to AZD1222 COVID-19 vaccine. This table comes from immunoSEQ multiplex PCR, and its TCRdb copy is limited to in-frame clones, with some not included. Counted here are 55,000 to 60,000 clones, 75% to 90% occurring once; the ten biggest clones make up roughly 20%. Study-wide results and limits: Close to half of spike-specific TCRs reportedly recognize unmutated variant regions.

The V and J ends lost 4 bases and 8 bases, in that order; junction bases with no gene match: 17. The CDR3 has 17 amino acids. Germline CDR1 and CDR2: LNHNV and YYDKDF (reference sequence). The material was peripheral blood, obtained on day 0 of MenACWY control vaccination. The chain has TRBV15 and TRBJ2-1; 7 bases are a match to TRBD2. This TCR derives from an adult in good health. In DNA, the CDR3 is TGTGCCACCAGCAAAGAGATAGCGGGTATTAACGGGGATGAGCAGTTCTTC. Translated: CATSKEIAGINGDEQFF.